The 14 T cell receptor beta chains given below trace back to one sample, sequenced in a study of graft-versus-host responses after intestinal transplantation. Only in-frame clones appear in the TCRdb table, and some are missing; sequencing was by immunoSEQ multiplex PCR. This sample yields about 120,000 clones, of which roughly 93% are seen a single time; approximately 0.11% belongs to the top ten. Antigens of these TCRs are unknown. The sequencing used unstimulated CD4+ T cells sorted from spleen or lymph node cells, collected before intestinal transplant. These receptors originate from a human donor who received an intestinal transplant.

J is TRBJ1-1 and V is TRBV6-5; D is unresolved. Trimming pared 2 bases from V and 3 bases from J, leaving 7 bases between. CDR1 and CDR2 (germline): MNHEY, SVGAGI. The length of the CDR3 is 13 residues. In nucleotides, the CDR3 is TGTGCCAGCAGTTACAGGGCCTACACTGAAGCTTTCTTT. Its translation: CASSYRAYTEAFF.

The V gene is TRBV18, the J gene TRBJ1-1, with D possibly TRBD1 on 6 matching bases. Trimming left V 8 bases short and J 11 bases short, with 24 bases between. The V gene's germline CDR1 is KGHSH and CDR2 LQKENI. The CDR3 consists of 14 residues. Here the CDR3 reads CASHSSSGGGQAFF. CDR3 sequence (DNA): TGTGCCAGCCATTCCTCAAGTGGGGGGGGCCAGGCTTTCTTT.

The chain employs TRBV27 and TRBJ1-4; D ambiguous. Trimming left V 2 bases short and J 6 bases short, with 10 bases between. There are 14 residues in the CDR3. Germline loops: CDR1 MNHEY, CDR2 SMNVEV (reference sequence). As DNA, the CDR3 is TGTGCCAGCAGTTTAGGGAGCGGGGATGAAAAACTGTTTTTT. It yields the protein CASSLGSGDEKLFF.

V and J are TRBV12-5 and TRBJ1-5; D perhaps matches TRBD1 (5 bases). The germline V gene encodes CDR1 LGHNT and CDR2 FRNRAP. The CDR3 loop spans 17 amino acids. V dropped 2 bases and J dropped 6 bases, with 20 bases sitting between them. The CDR3, as DNA: TGTGCTAGTGGTTTGAGACCCCGGGTAGGGGAAACTCAGCCCCAGCATTTT. As protein: CASGLRPRVGETQPQHF.

V is TRBV30 and J is TRBJ1-5; 7 bases are a match to TRBD1. Germline CDR1 and CDR2: GTSNPN and SVGIG (reference sequence). The CDR3 loop spans 13 amino acids. V lost 1 base and J lost 7; bases outside the gene matches: 4. CDR3 sequence: CAWSDRGDQPQHF. CDR3 coding DNA: TGTGCCTGGAGTGACAGGGGTGACCAGCCCCAGCATTTT. Variable domain in full (rest from reference TRBV30 and TRBJ1-5): SQTIHQWPATLVQPVGSPLSLECTVEGTSNPNLYWYRQAAGRGLQLLFYSVGIGQISSEVPQNLSASRPQDRQFILSSKKLLLSDSGFYLCAWSDRGDQPQHFGDGTRLSIL.

The genes are TRBV9 and TRBJ2-2; D is uncertain. Germline V gene lookup returns CDR1 SGDLS and CDR2 YYNGEE. The V end lost 1 base, the J end lost 6 bases, and 4 bases lay between the germline ends. This CDR3 is built from 12 residues. The CDR3 sequence is CASSVRAGELFF. The CDR3 nucleotides are TGTGCCAGCAGCGTAAGGGCCGGGGAGCTGTTTTTT.

This clone turned up a few times. The V call is TRBV6-1, the J call TRBJ2-7; unclear D gene. Deletions cut 1 base from V and 2 bases from J, with 12 bases between. From germline, CDR1 is MNHNS and CDR2 SASEGT. The CDR3 runs 15 residues. Written as DNA, the CDR3 is TGTGCCAGCAGTGAAGTGGGCGGACGCACCTACGAGCAGTACTTC. This encodes CASSEVGGRTYEQYF.

The CDR3 loop is CASSLGQGEKLFF. The CDR3 DNA is TGTGCCAGCAGCTTGGGACAGGGCGAAAAACTGTTTTTT. The rearrangement joins TRBV9 to TRBJ1-4; TRBD1 agrees at 9 bases. The germline CDR1 and CDR2 sequences are SGDLS and YYNGEE. With 4 bases clipped from V and 8 bases from J, the junction kept 3 bases outside the gene matches. The CDR3 is 13 amino acids.

This sequence joins TRBV18 and TRBJ2-5; D remains ambiguous. V shed 0 bases and J shed 5 bases, with 13 bases lying between them. The V gene's germline CDR1 is KGHSH and CDR2 LQKENI. This CDR3 has 15 amino acids. CDR3 loop: CASSPPEQGVETQYF. CDR3 nucleotide sequence: TGTGCCAGCTCACCACCCGAACAAGGCGTCGAGACCCAGTACTTC.

In its sample, this clone was seen once. The junction differs from germline at one of its ends, possibly a read error. The rearrangement joins TRBV15 to TRBJ2-5; 8 bases match TRBD1. CDR1 and CDR2 from the germline V gene are LNHNV and YYDKDF (reference sequence). This CDR3 is 19 amino acids long. Here the CDR3 reads CATGRVGLKQGGHRETQYF. The CDR3 DNA is TGTGCCACCGGCAGAGTTGGTTTAAAACAGGGGGGCCATCGAGAGACCCAGTACTTC.

The V call is TRBV10-1, the J call TRBJ2-1; 7 bases are a match to TRBD2. CDR1 is WNHNN and CDR2 is SYGVQD in the germline V gene (reference sequence). The V segment lost 3 bases and the J segment 3 bases; nucleotides outside the gene matches: 2. The CDR3 consists of 14 residues. CDR3 sequence (DNA): TGCGCCAGCAGTGACCGGGGGGTCTACAATGAGCAGTTCTTC. The encoded protein is CASSDRGVYNEQFF.

In nucleotides, the CDR3 is TGTGCCTCAGGGACAGGCGGAAACACCGGGGAGCTGTTTTTT. This sequence encodes CASGTGGNTGELFF. The chain uses TRBV11-2 and TRBJ2-2; 8 nucleotides align to TRBD1. There are 14 residues in the CDR3. The germline CDR1 and CDR2 sequences are SGHAT and FQNNGV. Trimming at V came to 11 bases and at J to 2 bases, leaving 7 bases not matched to a gene.

This chain uses TRBV5-1 with TRBJ2-1; D ambiguous. In germline, CDR1 is SGHRS, CDR2 YFSETQ. There are 13 residues in the CDR3. Trimming stripped 0 bases from V and 13 bases from J, with 14 bases between. In nucleotides, the CDR3 is TGCGCCAGCAGCTTGGATAATCAAATGGGTCAGTTCTTC. Residues: CASSLDNQMGQFF.

A note on this clone: Mismatch with germline at one junction end may stem from a read error. This chain connects TRBV7-7 to TRBJ2-2, with 9 bases identical to TRBD2. Germline values: CDR1 SSHAT, CDR2 FNYEAQ (reference sequence). The CDR3 covers 17 residues. The CDR3 reads CASSSTSGFLNTGELFF. The CDR3 DNA reads TGTGCTAGCAGCAGTACTAGCGGGTTCTTGAACACCGGGGAGCTGTTTTTT.